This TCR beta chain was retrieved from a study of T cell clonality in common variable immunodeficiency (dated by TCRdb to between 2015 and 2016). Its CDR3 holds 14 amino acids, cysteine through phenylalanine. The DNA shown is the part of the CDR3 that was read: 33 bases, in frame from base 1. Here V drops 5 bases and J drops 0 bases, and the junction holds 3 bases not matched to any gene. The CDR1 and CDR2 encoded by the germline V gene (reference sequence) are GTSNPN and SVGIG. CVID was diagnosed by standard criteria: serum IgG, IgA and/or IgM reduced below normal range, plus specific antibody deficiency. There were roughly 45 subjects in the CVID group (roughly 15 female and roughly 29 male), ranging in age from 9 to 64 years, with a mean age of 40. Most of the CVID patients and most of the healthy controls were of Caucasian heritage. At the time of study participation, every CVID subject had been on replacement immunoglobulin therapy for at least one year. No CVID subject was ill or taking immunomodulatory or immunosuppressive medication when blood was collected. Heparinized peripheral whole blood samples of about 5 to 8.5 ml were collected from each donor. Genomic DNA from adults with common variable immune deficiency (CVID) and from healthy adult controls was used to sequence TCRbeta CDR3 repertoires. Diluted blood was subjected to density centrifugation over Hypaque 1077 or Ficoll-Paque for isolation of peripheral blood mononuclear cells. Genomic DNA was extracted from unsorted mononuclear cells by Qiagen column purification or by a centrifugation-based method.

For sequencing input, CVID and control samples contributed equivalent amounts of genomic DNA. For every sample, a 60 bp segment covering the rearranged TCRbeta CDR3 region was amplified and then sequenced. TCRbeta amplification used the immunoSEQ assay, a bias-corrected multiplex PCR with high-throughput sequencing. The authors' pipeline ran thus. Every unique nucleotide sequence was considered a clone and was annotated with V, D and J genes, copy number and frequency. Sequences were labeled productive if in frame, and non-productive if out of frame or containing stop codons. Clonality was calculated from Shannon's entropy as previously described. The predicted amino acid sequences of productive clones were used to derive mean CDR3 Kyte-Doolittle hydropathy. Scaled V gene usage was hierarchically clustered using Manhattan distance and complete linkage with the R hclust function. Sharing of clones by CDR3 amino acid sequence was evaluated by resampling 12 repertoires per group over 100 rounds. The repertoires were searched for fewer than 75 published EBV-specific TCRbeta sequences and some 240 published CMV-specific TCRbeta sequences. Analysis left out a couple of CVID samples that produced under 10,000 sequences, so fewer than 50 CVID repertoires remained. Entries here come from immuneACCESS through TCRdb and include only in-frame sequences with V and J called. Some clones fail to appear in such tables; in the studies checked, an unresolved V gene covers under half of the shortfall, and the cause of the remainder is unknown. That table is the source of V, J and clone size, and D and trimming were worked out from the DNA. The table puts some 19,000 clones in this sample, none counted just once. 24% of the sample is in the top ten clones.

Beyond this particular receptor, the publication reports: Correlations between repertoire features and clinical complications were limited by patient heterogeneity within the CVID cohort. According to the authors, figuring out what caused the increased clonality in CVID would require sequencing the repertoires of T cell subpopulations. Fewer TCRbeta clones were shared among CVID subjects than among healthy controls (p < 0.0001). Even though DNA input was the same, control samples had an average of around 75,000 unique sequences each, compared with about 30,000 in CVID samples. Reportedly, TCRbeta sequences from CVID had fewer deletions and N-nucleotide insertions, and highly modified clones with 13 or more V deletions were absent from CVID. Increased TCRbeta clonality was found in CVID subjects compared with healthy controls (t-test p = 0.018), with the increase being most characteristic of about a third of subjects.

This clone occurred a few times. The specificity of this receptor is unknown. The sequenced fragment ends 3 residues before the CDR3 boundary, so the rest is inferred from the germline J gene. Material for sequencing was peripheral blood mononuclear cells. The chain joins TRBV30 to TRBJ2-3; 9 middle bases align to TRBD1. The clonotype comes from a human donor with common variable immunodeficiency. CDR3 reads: CAWGTGPSTDTQYF. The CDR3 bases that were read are TGTGCCTGGGGGACAGGGCCTAGCACAGATACG.